The next 5 T cell receptor beta chains were all read from a single sample in a study of T cells in tumors after PD-1 blockade. The assay was immunoSEQ multiplex PCR, and TCRdb's table has in-frame clones only and misses some. Of approximately 47,000 clones listed, roughly three quarters are singletons. This sample comprised PBMCs, obtained before anti-PD-1 therapy. Source of these receptors: a human donor with advanced basal cell or squamous cell carcinoma (not recorded which).

The rearrangement links TRBV9 to TRBJ1-1; the match to TRBD1 covers 8 bases. The CDR3 contains 14 residues. Germline V gives CDR1 SGDLS, CDR2 YYNGEE. With 3 bases clipped from V and 2 bases from J, the junction kept 3 bases outside the gene matches. CDR3 sequence (DNA): TGTGCCAGCAGCGCGACAGGGGCAAACACTGAAGCTTTCTTT. Translating gives CASSATGANTEAFF.

By frequency in the sample, this clone is medium-sized (0.01 to 0.1%). The chain uses TRBV4-2 and TRBJ1-5; D remains ambiguous. The CDR3 is 13 amino acids. V lost 4 bases, J lost 5 bases, and 9 bases lay in between. CDR1 and CDR2 from the germline V gene are LGHNA and YNFKEQ. The CDR3 sequence is CASSLTSDQPQHF. The CDR3, as DNA: TGTGCCAGCAGCCTAACTTCCGATCAGCCCCAGCATTTT.

The chain has TRBV6-5 and TRBJ2-2; a weak D match, TRBD2 (6 bases). Germline CDR1 is MNHEY and CDR2 is SVGAGI. With 6 bases removed from V and 5 bases from J, the gap between germline ends came to 13 bases. CDR3 length: 14 amino acids. CDR3 DNA: TGTGCCAGCAGGGGGGAGGTTGGGACCGGGGAGCTGTTTTTT. This translates into CASRGEVGTGELFF.

The chain links TRBV6-1 to TRBJ1-2; D is unresolved. The CDR3 covers 11 residues. In germline, CDR1 is MNHNS, CDR2 SASEGT. Trimming removed 2 bases from V and 2 bases from J, with 0 bases in between. CDR3 amino acids: CASSENYGYTF. As DNA, the CDR3 is TGTGCCAGCAGTGAAAACTATGGCTACACCTTC.

The chain carries TRBV2 and TRBJ2-1, with 12 bases matching TRBD1. The CDR3 contains 14 residues. V shed 9 bases, J shed 4 bases, and the junction held 4 bases outside the gene matches. Germline lookup yields CDR1 SNHLY and CDR2 FYNNEI. The chain's CDR3 is CARGQGAAYNEQFF. DNA of the CDR3: TGTGCCAGGGGACAGGGGGCGGCATACAATGAGCAGTTCTTC.